This T cell receptor beta chain originates from a study of T cell responses to AZD1222 COVID-19 vaccine. General study results and limits: Repertoire samples came only from after the peak T cell response.

V was cut by 2 bases and J by 4 bases, with 9 bases left in between. This CDR3 contains 13 residues. Per germline, CDR1 SGHDT and CDR2 YYEEEE. Points on this clone: Antigen: not known.

Sequencing was performed with immunoSEQ multiplex PCR; in TCRdb, only in-frame clones are kept and a portion is missing. The sample lists around 130,000 clones, about 93% occurring once. V and J are TRBV5-6 and TRBJ1-2; possibly TRBD1 for D (5 bases). The material was peripheral blood, obtained on day 0 of AZD1222 vaccination. The source of this sequence is an adult in good health. CDR3 protein: CASSLVQAYGYTF. CDR3 DNA: TGTGCCAGCAGCTTAGTACAGGCCTATGGCTACACCTTC.